This T cell receptor (beta chain) was captured by sequencing in a study of T cells in Graves' hyperthyroidism and ophthalmopathy. Amplified regions were TCR beta CDR3 sequences from RNA transcripts. In the first-round RT-PCR of the TCR CDR3, the HTBI primer set was used. Using its own MiXCR run on the multiplex PCR reads, TCRdb lists one record per CDR3 protein. Among 500,000 to 650,000 distinct CDR3 sequences listed, 17% were seen once. General study findings and limits: Blood samples included most of the expanded thyroid clonotypes exceeding 0.001. Median prediction lead before ophthalmopathy onset was 5.5 to 7 months with the model.

This clonotype appeared many times. What it binds is not known. This TCR came from a woman younger than 35 with Graves' ophthalmopathy. The sequencing input was blood.

CDR3 nucleotides: TGTGCCAGCAGCACCGGGACTCTCCGGAACCAAGAGACCCAGTACTTC. It is translated as CASSTGTLRNQETQYF. This chain joins TRBV11-1 and TRBJ2-5; weak D call: TRBD2 (6 bases). In germline, CDR1 is SGHAT, CDR2 FQDESV (reference sequence). The CDR3 length is 16 residues. V lost 5 bases to trimming and J lost 0 bases, with 16 bases between them.